The rows below give T cell receptor beta chains drawn from one sample of a study of T cell clones after liver transplantation. Assay used: immunoSEQ multiplex PCR; TCRdb lists only in-frame clones, some missing. Of roughly 70,000 clones listed, 90% are singletons. Source: CD4+ T cells from blood, taken before liver transplant. Receptor source: a human donor who received a liver transplant. CDR3s include the opening cysteine and the closing phenylalanine or tryptophan. Fields, in order: V gene, J gene, clone size, CDR3 protein. Size is omitted from some rows. Given values are once, few, many or a class for expanded clones.

TRBV11-3	TRBJ2-1	.	CASSFSGTGGGNEQFF
TRBV5-4	TRBJ2-7	.	CASSLARTGGIYEQYF
TRBV30	TRBJ1-2	.	CAWSSTAYGYTF
TRBV1	TRBJ2-2	.	CTSSHQAGTRRTGELFF
TRBV11-3	TRBJ2-1	.	CASSYDNEQFF
TRBV29-1	TRBJ2-3	.	CSVAKGGADTQYF
TRBV7-2	TRBJ2-5	.	CASTPSFQETQYF
TRBV27	TRBJ2-1	.	CASSFFGRAWNEQFF
TRBV7-2	TRBJ2-7	.	CASSLASGTASYEQYF
TRBV11-2	TRBJ2-1	.	CASSYRASSYNEQFF
TRBV5-1	TRBJ1-4	.	CASSLVPRTNEKLFF
TRBV6-5	TRBJ1-1	.	CASSYDSAENTEAFF
TRBV27	TRBJ1-1	.	CASSYKGRDTEAFF
TRBV5-1	TRBJ1-2	.	CASSSSQGGNYGYTF
TRBV29-1	TRBJ1-1	.	CSGVRGAGTEAFF
TRBV28	TRBJ2-5	.	CASSLPSIAGRETQYF
TRBV9	TRBJ2-7	.	CASSPRDGSYEQYF
TRBV27	TRBJ2-6	.	CASSFRGVGANVLTF
TRBV27	TRBJ1-3	.	CASRPTTGNTIYF
TRBV28	TRBJ2-2	.	CASSPGLRNTGELFF
TRBV5-1	TRBJ2-2	.	CASSRGARGNTGELFF
TRBV30	TRBJ1-1	.	CAWSVSGAKGNTEAFF
TRBV28	TRBJ1-4	.	CASSLGEKLFF
TRBV5-4	TRBJ2-5	.	CASSLGLEQETQYF
TRBV11-3	TRBJ2-1	.	CASSRGGGGSLSNEQFF
TRBV6-1	TRBJ2-3	.	CASRVTSGSSRTQYF
TRBV10-2	TRBJ1-1	once	CASRGSVGNTEAFF
TRBV11-2	TRBJ2-3	.	CASSLGTSGGRADTQYF
TRBV7-2	TRBJ2-1	.	CASSLRWTSGNEQFF
TRBV2	TRBJ2-1	.	CASRVGLVYEQFF
TRBV7-2	TRBJ1-2	.	CASAPAEPNYGYTF
TRBV7-8	TRBJ1-1	.	CASSLGSGYVTEAFF
TRBV7-2	TRBJ2-1	.	CASSAPGLADLNEQFF
TRBV7-2	TRBJ2-3	.	CASSWGDDTDTQYF
TRBV4-1	TRBJ1-2	once	CASSPPGELYGYTF
TRBV18	TRBJ1-3	.	CASSPPSAYSGNTIYF
TRBV5-1	TRBJ2-3	.	CASSLYRGTSDTSTDTQYF
TRBV11-2	TRBJ2-5	.	CASSSEGGQETQYF
TRBV5-4	TRBJ2-3	.	CASSRNTDTQYF
TRBV29-1	TRBJ1-1	.	CSVEKGANTEAFF
TRBV29-1	TRBJ2-7	once	CSVVGRSYEQYF
TRBV2	TRBJ1-1	few	CASREIQGANTEAFF
TRBV7-2	TRBJ2-1	.	CASSYLAGANEQFF
TRBV6-1	TRBJ2-2	.	CASGPQWELFF
TRBV7-2	TRBJ1-3	once	CASSLNPGNTIYF
TRBV2	TRBJ1-4	.	CASSRGGYEEKLFF
TRBV12-5	TRBJ1-1	.	CASGLGTSLGAFF
TRBV28	TRBJ1-1	.	CATWVGGKSTEAFF
TRBV2	TRBJ2-5	.	CASSFGTLETQYF
TRBV6-6	TRBJ2-1	.	CASSYSILNNEQFF
TRBV5-1	TRBJ2-7	.	CASSSGQGSYEQYF
TRBV5-1	TRBJ2-7	.	CASSLRTSGPYEQYF
TRBV7-9	TRBJ1-1	.	CASSLSGGSEAFF
TRBV28	TRBJ1-1	.	CASSPRGYDPEAFF
TRBV30	TRBJ1-5	.	CAWSVLLGNQPQHF
TRBV18	TRBJ1-1	.	CASSPMGTGITEAFF
TRBV7-9	TRBJ1-4	.	CASSSHSTNEKLFF
TRBV5-5	TRBJ2-7	.	CASSHSRDRVYEQYF
TRBV7-2	TRBJ2-5	.	CASSPWETQYF
TRBV18	TRBJ2-1	.	CASSPQGGSYNEQFF